The 7 T cell receptor beta chains below were found in one sample sequenced in a study of metastatic and nonmetastatic thyroid tumors (TCRdb year 2020). Before undergoing thyroid surgery, none of the patients had been given any kind of treatment. Preparation of the library involved PCR. Sequencing was carried out with an Illumina HiSeq 4000. The raw public reads went through TCRdb reprocessing: fastp at Q25, MiXCR clone calling, in-frame beta chains kept. The sample table holds roughly 6,800 clones, of which 25% to 30% were seen once. About 20% of the sample belongs to the ten largest clones. The sequencing sample was made of tumor tissue. These receptors originate from a female donor with papillary thyroid cancer or a benign thyroid nodule (not recorded which). Some clones in this sample may be carry-over from other donors' samples.

The chain carries TRBV18 and TRBJ1-6; 7 nucleotides agree with TRBD1. V lost 4 bases and J lost 10; bases outside the gene matches: 7. In germline, CDR1 is KGHSH, CDR2 LQKENI. The CDR3 is made up of 14 amino acids. The CDR3 here is CASSQTGDRSPLHF. CDR3 DNA sequence: TGTGCCAGCTCACAAACAGGGGATAGGTCACCCCTCCACTTT.

This clone was seen at least ten times. The rearrangement uses TRBV11-2 and TRBJ1-3; a weak D match, TRBD1 (5 bases). CDR3 size: 15 residues. Germline V gene sequence: CDR1 SGHAT, CDR2 FQNNGV. Trimming took off 5 bases at V and 0 bases at J, with 11 bases between the two ends. The CDR3 DNA reads as TGTGCCAGCAGCGGGGACGGGAGCTCTGGAAACACCATATATTTT. Amino acids: CASSGDGSSGNTIYF. Using reference TRBV11-2 and TRBJ1-3 for the parts outside the CDR3, the full variable domain is EAGVAQSPRYKIIEKRQSVAFWCNPISGHATLYWYQQILGQGPKLLIQFQNNGVVDDSQLPKDRFSAERLKGVDSTLKIQPAKLEDSAVYLCASSGDGSSGNTIYFGEGSWLTVV.

The V gene is TRBV6-2 or TRBV6-3, the J gene TRBJ2-2, with D perhaps matching TRBD1 or TRBD2 (5 bases each). The V end lost 2 bases, the J end lost 4 bases, and 11 bases lay between the germline ends. The CDR3 contains 15 residues. Germline-derived CDR1 and CDR2 are MNHEY and SVGEGT. In DNA, the CDR3 is TGTGCCAGCAGTTACGGCAGGGAGAGCACCGGGGAGCTGTTTTTT. Protein: CASSYGRESTGELFF.

This sequence joins TRBV30 and TRBJ1-5; D gene ambiguous. Trimming cost V 0 bases and J 5 bases, with 8 bases left between them. Germline assignment: CDR1 GTSNPN and CDR2 SVGIG (reference sequence). This CDR3 comprises 13 residues. CDR3 nucleotides: TGTGCCTGGAGTGTAGGAACAGATCAGCCCCAGCATTTT. Translating gives CAWSVGTDQPQHF.

This clone has just one count. CDR3 sequence: CSAPGKYNEQFF. The CDR3 DNA sequence: TGCAGTGCTCCCGGGAAATACAATGAGCAGTTCTTC. This chain uses TRBV20-1 with TRBJ2-1, with a weak D call TRBD2 (5 bases). This CDR3 is 12 amino acids long. Germline lookup yields CDR1 DFQATT and CDR2 SNEGSKA (reference sequence). Trimming stripped 5 bases from V and 4 bases from J, with 9 bases between.

The table lists this clone with a count of one. The V call is TRBV11-3, the J call TRBJ2-5, with D possibly being TRBD2 (5 bases). V gave up 4 bases and J gave up 4 bases, with 13 bases separating them. Germline V CDR1 and CDR2: SGHNT, YENEEA. CDR3 length: 14 residues. In DNA form, the CDR3 reads TGTGCCAGCAGCTCATCTAGAGGAGGAGAGACCCAGTACTTC. Encoded protein: CASSSSRGGETQYF.

The rearrangement joins TRBV30 to TRBJ1-2; perhaps TRBD1 as D (5 bases). V lost 2 bases and J lost 6, with 16 bases in between. Germline V lookup: CDR1 GTSNPN, CDR2 SVGIG (reference sequence). The CDR3 runs 14 residues. CDR3 sequence reads: CAWSILRGEDGYTF. The CDR3 nucleotides are TGTGCCTGGAGTATTCTAAGGGGAGAGGATGGCTACACCTTC.